Listed here are 16 T cell receptor beta chains from one sample, sequenced in a study of neoadjuvant anti-PD-1 for oral cavity cancer. Produced via immunoSEQ multiplex PCR; TCRdb's table is partial and in-frame only. In the table there are around 81,000 clones, under 85% of which are singletons. The input for sequencing was PBMCs, taken before nivolumab (anti-PD-1) treatment. The receptors stem from a person between 35 and 79 years old with oral cavity squamous cell carcinoma.

This clone was observed a handful of times. The chain couples TRBV7-6 to TRBJ2-2; 10 nucleotides match TRBD2. The CDR3 loop spans 15 amino acids. After removal of 4 bases from V and 6 bases from J, the junction contained 5 bases not matched to a gene. Germline CDR1 and CDR2: SGHVS and FNYEAQ. Written as DNA, the CDR3 is TGTGCCAGCAGCTCACCGCTAGCGGGAGCCGGGGAGCTGTTTTTT. Protein sequence: CASSSPLAGAGELFF.

This clone was recorded only once. The chain combines TRBV11-2 with TRBJ2-7; a weak D match, TRBD1 (5 bases). Germline V gene sequence: CDR1 SGHAT, CDR2 FQNNGV. CDR3 length equals 14 residues. The V end lost 4 bases, the J end lost 3 bases, and 13 bases lay between the germline ends. The CDR3: CASSSTGIIYEQYF. CDR3 in DNA: TGTGCCAGCAGCTCCACAGGCATTATCTACGAGCAGTACTTC.

This clone has a single count. The V call is TRBV12-2, the J call TRBJ2-3; TRBD1 is the table's D call, not checked against the DNA. TRBV12-2 is annotated as a pseudogene. This CDR3 is built from 13 residues. DNA of the CDR3: TGTGCAAGTCGCCCAAGGGGCTCAGATACGCAGTATTTT. The encoded protein is CASRPRGSDTQYF.

V usage is TRBV28 and J usage is TRBJ2-5, with D perhaps TRBD1 or TRBD2 (5 bases each). Germline values: CDR1 MDHEN, CDR2 SYDVKM. Trimming pared 6 bases from V and 0 bases from J, leaving 11 bases between. This CDR3 has 14 amino acids. The CDR3 sequence is CASSWDAYQETQYF. CDR3 DNA: TGTGCCAGCAGCTGGGACGCGTACCAAGAGACCCAGTACTTC.

There are a few counts of this clone. The chain employs TRBV9 and TRBJ2-1; D might be TRBD2 (6 bases). The CDR3 loop spans 16 amino acids. The ends were cut back, 1 base at V and 0 bases at J, with 11 bases in the middle. Germline V gene lookup returns CDR1 SGDLS and CDR2 YYNGEE. CDR3 protein: CASSVNSGYSYNEQFF. The DNA of the CDR3 is TGTGCCAGCAGCGTAAATAGCGGATACTCCTACAATGAGCAGTTCTTC.

V and J are TRBV6-5 and TRBJ2-1; 8 bases line up with TRBD2. This CDR3 is 16 amino acids long. V lost 0 bases and J lost 8; bases outside the gene matches: 9. Germline V gene lookup returns CDR1 MNHEY and CDR2 SVGAGI. Here the CDR3 DNA reads TGTGCCAGCAGTTACTCGGCCAGCGGGAGAACGGATGAGCAGTTCTTC. It specifies CASSYSASGRTDEQFF.

This rearrangement joins TRBV29-1 to TRBJ1-4; D is undetermined. This CDR3 spans 10 amino acids. The V end lost 7 bases, the J end lost 7 bases, and 7 bases lay between the germline ends. Germline V gene data show CDR1 as SQVTM and CDR2 as ANQGSEA. CDR3 amino acids: CSGLFEKLFF. The CDR3 nucleotides are TGCAGCGGTCTGTTTGAAAAACTGTTTTTT.

V gene TRBV2 combines with J gene TRBJ1-4; D unresolved. Trimming removed 4 bases from V and 0 bases from J, with 0 bases in between. CDR1 and CDR2 (germline): SNHLY, FYNNEI. The CDR3 contains 12 residues. CDR3 nucleotides: TGTGCCAGCAGTGCAACTAATGAAAAACTGTTTTTT. It codes for CASSATNEKLFF. The full variable domain, its missing parts supplied by reference TRBV2 and TRBJ1-4, is EPEVTQTPSHQVTQMGQEVILRCVPISNHLYFYWYRQILGQKVEFLVSFYNNEISEKSEIFDDQFSVERPDGSNFTLKIRSTKLEDSAMYFCASSATNEKLFFGSGTQLSVL.

This clone was detected only a few times. The chain combines TRBV9 with TRBJ2-3; TRBD2 might be the D (5 bases). V was shortened by 4 bases and J by 0 bases, with 15 bases between the two germline ends. This CDR3 is built from 16 residues. Germline V lookup: CDR1 SGDLS, CDR2 YYNGEE. This chain's CDR3 is CASSRLAAASTDTQYF. The CDR3 DNA reads as TGTGCCAGCAGCCGCCTAGCCGCCGCCAGCACAGATACGCAGTATTTT.

The rearrangement joins TRBV6-1 to TRBJ1-5, with unresolved D. Trimming stripped 8 bases from V and 0 bases from J, with 14 bases between. CDR3 length: 15 residues. Germline CDR1 is MNHNS and CDR2 is SASEGT. In DNA form, the CDR3 reads TGTGCCAGCTCGGAGTCCGCTTATAGCAATCAGCCCCAGCATTTT. This encodes CASSESAYSNQPQHF.

The chain combines TRBV6-1 with TRBJ1-2; D unresolved. Germline V gene sequence: CDR1 MNHNS, CDR2 SASEGT. This CDR3 is built from 14 residues. V shed 1 base and J shed 4 bases, with 10 bases lying between them. CDR3 nucleotide sequence: TGTGCCAGCAGTGAAGGGGGTTCGGGCTATGGCTACACCTTC. This encodes CASSEGGSGYGYTF.

CDR3 sequence (DNA): TGTGCCAGCAGCTTTGGACAGCTGGATGAAGCTTTCTTT. Its translation: CASSFGQLDEAFF. V usage is TRBV7-9 and J usage is TRBJ1-1; perhaps TRBD1 as D (6 bases). The germline V and J ends were trimmed by 3 bases and 7 bases, with 12 bases remaining between them. The CDR3 is made up of 13 amino acids. CDR1 is SEHNR, CDR2 FQNEAQ, per germline (reference sequence). The full variable domain, rest sourced from reference TRBV7-9 and TRBJ1-1, is DTGVSQNPRHKITKRGQNVTFRCDPISEHNRLYWYRQTLGQGPEFLTYFQNEAQLEKSRLLSDRFSAERPKGSFSTLEIQRTEQGDSAMYLCASSFGQLDEAFFGQGTRLTVV.

The chain is built from TRBV11-1 and TRBJ2-3; D unresolved. Germline V gene data show CDR1 as SGHAT and CDR2 as FQDESV (reference sequence). Deletions cut 5 bases from V and 3 bases from J, with 6 bases between. This CDR3 is 12 amino acids long. The CDR3 is CASSTGTDTQYF. The CDR3 DNA sequence: TGTGCCAGCAGCACCGGGACAGATACGCAGTATTTT.

The chain's CDR3 is CGTTEGGRDGYTF. DNA of the CDR3: TGTGGAACAACCGAAGGGGGACGGGATGGCTACACCTTC. The chain employs TRBV28 and TRBJ1-2; tentative D call: TRBD1 (6 bases). The germline CDR1 and CDR2 sequences are MDHEN and SYDVKM. The CDR3 covers 13 residues.

The chain combines TRBV28 with TRBJ1-1; D is unclear. The CDR3 spans 11 residues. V lost 6 bases, J lost 11 bases, and 13 bases lay in between. CDR1 MDHEN and CDR2 SYDVKM come from the germline V gene. The CDR3 sequence: CASRRTLGAFF. The CDR3 nucleotides are TGTGCCAGCAGAAGGACCCTCGGCGCTTTCTTT.

J is TRBJ1-2 and V is TRBV10-1; 9 bases map to TRBD1. Germline V gene lookup returns CDR1 WNHNN and CDR2 SYGVQD (reference sequence). The ends lost 6 bases at V and 4 bases at J; junction bases unmatched: 9. The CDR3 runs to 15 residues. CDR3 bases: TGCGCCAGCAGATCATTAGGACAGGGGTTCTATGGCTACACCTTC. Residues: CASRSLGQGFYGYTF.